A selection of T cell receptor beta chains follows, all from one sample in a study of blood T cell repertoires in COVID-19. Method: immunoSEQ multiplex PCR; TCRdb's copy keeps in-frame clones and lacks some. The sample lists about 110,000 clones, approximately 85% occurring once. The sequenced sample was peripheral blood. The receptors here all came from a human donor in a cohort sampled during active COVID-19. Both conserved end residues are part of each CDR3. The D gene is left open where the match is weak. Clone size is not always given. Where it is, it says once, few, many or a class for expanded clones.

d_call clone_size j_call v_call cdr3_nt cdr3_aa
NA once TRBJ1-2 TRBV30 TGTGCCTGGAGTGGGGGAGCTAACTATGGCTACACCTTC CAWSGGANYGYTF
NA NA TRBJ1-4 TRBV9 TGTGCCAGCAGCGTAGGCGGTGATGAAAAACTGTTTTTT CASSVGGDEKLFF
NA NA TRBJ1-2 TRBV7-9 TGTGCCAGCAGCCGGGGGGAGGCGGAGGGCTACACCTTC CASSRGEAEGYTF
TRBD2 once TRBJ2-7 TRBV28 TGTGCCAGCAGTTTACTCGCGGGGGTGAACGAGCAGTACTTC CASSLLAGVNEQYF
TRBD1 NA TRBJ2-1 TRBV7-2 TGTGCCAGCAGCCAACCTGGGACAGGGGCCTACAATGAGCAGTTCTTC CASSQPGTGAYNEQFF
TRBD1 NA TRBJ2-2 TRBV7-9 TGTGCCAGCAGTCCTAGGGAAGACAGGGAAACCGGGGAGCTGTTTTTT CASSPREDRETGELFF
NA NA TRBJ2-5 TRBV14 TGTGCCAGCAGCCAAGCGGAGACCCAGTACTTC CASSQAETQYF
NA NA TRBJ2-6 TRBV2 TGTGCCAGCAGCCCACAGGGGGGGCCCTCTGGGGCCAACGTCCTGACTTTC CASSPQGGPSGANVLTF
NA NA TRBJ2-7 TRBV12-3/TRBV12-4 TGTGCCAGCAGTGAGACAGGCTTCTACGAGCAGTACTTC CASSETGFYEQYF
TRBD1 few TRBJ2-2 TRBV18 TGTGCCAGCTCACCAGGACAGGGCCCCACCGGGGAGCTGTTTTTT CASSPGQGPTGELFF
NA NA TRBJ1-6 TRBV27 TGTGCCAGCAGATGGGTGGAGGAGGGATCACCCCTCCACTTT CASRWVEEGSPLHF
TRBD1 few TRBJ2-7 TRBV5-4 TGTGCCAGCAGCTGGGGACAGGGCTACGAGCAGTACTTC CASSWGQGYEQYF
NA NA TRBJ1-4 TRBV5-8 TGTGCCAGCAGCACGGGGGACGGGAGAGGATCTAATGAAAAACTGTTTTTT CASSTGDGRGSNEKLFF
NA NA TRBJ2-7 TRBV21-1 TGTGCCAGCAGCAAATTGATAGCCCCAAGTACTCTCTACGAGCAGTACTTC CASSKLIAPSTLYEQYF
TRBD1 NA TRBJ2-5 TRBV6-5 TGTGCCAGCAGTTACCTCAAGACAGGGGGAAAGACCCAGTACTTC CASSYLKTGGKTQYF
NA NA TRBJ1-4 TRBV28 TGTGCCAGCAGTTATAGACAGGTTCAAGAAAAACTGTTTTTT CASSYRQVQEKLFF
NA NA TRBJ1-1 TRBV28 TGTGCCAGCAGAGTGTCGCAGGCGGGCACTGAAGCTTTCTTT CASRVSQAGTEAFF
NA NA TRBJ2-7 TRBV11-2 TGTGCCAGCAGCTTAGGTCAGGACTCCTACGAGCAGTACTTC CASSLGQDSYEQYF
NA NA TRBJ2-1 TRBV6-6 TGTGCCAGCAGTTACAGTCTAGAGAGGTACAATGAGCAGTTCTTC CASSYSLERYNEQFF
NA NA TRBJ2-1 TRBV7-3 TGTGCCAGCAGCTTATTGCTAGCAACCGAGCAGTTCTTC CASSLLLATEQFF
NA once TRBJ1-3 TRBV3-1/TRBV3-2 TGTGCCAGCAGCCTCCAGGGGGGAAACACCATATATTTT CASSLQGGNTIYF
NA once TRBJ2-3 TRBV24-1 TGTGCCACCAGTGATCCCATAGAAGGAGGTACGCAGTATTTT CATSDPIEGGTQYF
TRBD2 NA TRBJ2-7 TRBV5-1 TGCGCCAGCAGCTTGGAATCCGGAGCGGGGATCTACGAGCAGTACTTC CASSLESGAGIYEQYF
NA NA TRBJ2-2 TRBV5-1 TGCGCCAGCAGCTTCCTATCCAGGGTGAACACCGGGGAGCTGTTTTTT CASSFLSRVNTGELFF
TRBD2 NA TRBJ2-3 TRBV5-1 TGCGCCAGCAGGAGGCTAGCGGGCCCTACAGATACGCAGTATTTT CASRRLAGPTDTQYF
TRBD1 NA TRBJ2-1 TRBV5-1 TGCGCCAGCAGCTTGGGTATCCAGGGGGCGGGTTACAATGAGCAGTTCTTC CASSLGIQGAGYNEQFF
NA NA TRBJ1-1 TRBV25-1 TGTGCCAGCAGTGAAGCAGCGCGGGGGAACACTGAAGCTTTCTTT CASSEAARGNTEAFF